A single sample gave rise to the 21 T cell receptor beta chains below, sequenced in a study of CD8 T cells in Susac syndrome. Reverse transcription of about 0.5 to 1 ug RNA used random hexamers. TCRdb reprocessed the immunoSEQ multiplex PCR reads via MiXCR and lists one record per CDR3 protein. This table has some 300,000 distinct CDR3 sequences, approximately 90% appearing once. Sequences were obtained from CD8+ T cells from PBMCs. The receptors come from a human donor with multiple sclerosis.

V is TRBV27 and J is TRBJ1-5; D possibly corresponds to TRBD1 (5 bases). Germline assignment: CDR1 MNHEY and CDR2 SMNVEV (reference sequence). Trimming removed 5 bases from V and 7 bases from J, with 18 bases in between. The CDR3 consists of 15 residues. CDR3 protein: CASSPEQGRMQPQHF. The CDR3 bases are TGTGCCAGCAGTCCCGAGCAGGGAAGAATGCAGCCCCAGCATTTT.

The V gene is TRBV3-1, the J gene TRBJ2-6; 7 bases fit TRBD2. CDR3 size: 15 residues. Trimming cost V 4 bases and J 1 base; bases outside gene matches: 1. Per germline, CDR1 LGHDT and CDR2 YNNKEL (reference sequence). The CDR3 reads CASSPGLSGANVLTF. CDR3 coding DNA: TGTGCCAGCAGCCCGGGACTATCTGGGGCCAACGTCCTGACTTTC.

CDR3 sequence (DNA): TGTGCCAGCAGGGACCTAAGCACAGATACGCAGTATTTT. Encoded protein: CASRDLSTDTQYF. The chain links TRBV27 to TRBJ2-3; D unresolved. Trimming took 6 bases from V and 0 from J, leaving 7 bases between them. Germline lookup yields CDR1 MNHEY and CDR2 SMNVEV (reference sequence). The CDR3 has 13 residues.

V is TRBV20-1 and J is TRBJ1-6; 7 positions match TRBD1. The V and J ends lost 3 bases and 8 bases, in that order; junction bases with no gene match: 10. Germline V gene data show CDR1 as DFQATT and CDR2 as SNEGSKA (reference sequence). The CDR3 loop spans 15 amino acids. CDR3 bases: TGCAGTGCTAGTTCGTGGACAGGAGAATATTCACCCCTCCACTTT. This translates into CSASSWTGEYSPLHF.

The V call is TRBV29-1, the J call TRBJ2-1; D may be TRBD2 (6 bases). Germline CDR1 is SQVTM and CDR2 is ANQGSEA. Trimming cost V 5 bases and J 6 bases, with 14 bases left between them. The CDR3 consists of 13 residues. CDR3 nucleotides: TGCAGCGTTTCGGCTAGCGCGCTCAATGAGCAGTTCTTC. Protein sequence: CSVSASALNEQFF.

V and J are TRBV12-3 or TRBV12-4 and TRBJ2-2; tentatively, D is TRBD1 (7 bases). V shed 8 bases and J shed 5 bases, with 18 bases lying between them. This CDR3 has 15 residues. Here the CDR3 DNA reads TGTGCCAGCGTCCGACAGGGAGGCGGAACCGGGGAGCTGTTTTTT. Its translation: CASVRQGGGTGELFF.

V and J are TRBV28 and TRBJ2-7, with 7 bases lining up with TRBD2. The CDR3 runs to 14 residues. V was clipped by 4 bases and J by 2 bases; unmatched bases: 5. Germline V lookup: CDR1 MDHEN, CDR2 SYDVKM. As DNA, the CDR3 is TGTGCCAGCAGTTCGAGACTAGCACCCTACGAGCAGTACTTC. Translated, it gives CASSSRLAPYEQYF. Variable domain in full (rest from reference TRBV28 and TRBJ2-7): DVKVTQSSRYLVKRTGEKVFLECVQDMDHENMFWYRQDPGLGLRLIYFSYDVKMKEKGDIPEGYSVSREKKERFSLILESASTNQTSMYLCASSSRLAPYEQYFGPGTRLTVT.

V and J are TRBV5-5 and TRBJ2-7, with 8 bases aligning to TRBD2. CDR3 length: 13 amino acids. V lost 7 bases and J lost 3; bases outside the gene matches: 6. Germline V CDR1 and CDR2: SGHKS, YYEKEE (reference sequence). The CDR3 region is CASGGGLIYEQYF. The CDR3 DNA follows: TGTGCCAGCGGCGGGGGGCTGATCTACGAGCAGTACTTC.

The rearrangement links TRBV20-1 to TRBJ2-3, with 10 bases aligning to TRBD2. The ends lost 5 bases at V and 3 bases at J; junction bases unmatched: 8. The CDR3 is 15 residues long. Germline CDR1 reads DFQATT; CDR2 reads SNEGSKA (reference sequence). The CDR3 spells CSASSLAGMTDTQYF. The CDR3 nucleotides read TGCAGTGCTTCTTCACTAGCGGGAATGACAGATACGCAGTATTTT.

This clonotype was counted once. This rearrangement joins TRBV12-3 or TRBV12-4 to TRBJ2-1; D remains unclear. V gave up 4 bases and J gave up 4 bases, with 11 bases separating them. CDR3 length: 14 amino acids. The CDR3 DNA is TGTGCCAGCAGTTGGCTCCGAGGTTACAATGAGCAGTTCTTC. This codes for CASSWLRGYNEQFF.

The chain joins TRBV6-5 to TRBJ2-6; D is uncertain. The germline V gene has CDR1 MNHEY and CDR2 SVGAGI. V lost 6 bases, J lost 0 bases, and 21 bases lay in between. This CDR3 spans 19 amino acids. CDR3 loop: CASSILITDLGSGANVLTF. CDR3 DNA sequence: TGTGCCAGCAGCATACTCATAACCGATCTTGGCTCTGGGGCCAACGTCCTGACTTTC.

The rearrangement joins TRBV7-2 to TRBJ1-1, with a weak D call TRBD1 (5 bases). V lost 5 bases and J lost 7, with 5 bases in between. The germline V gene encodes CDR1 SGHTA and CDR2 FQGNSA. This CDR3 comprises 10 residues. For the CDR3, the DNA is TGTGCCAGCAGCACAGGTGAAGCTTTCTTT. As protein: CASSTGEAFF. Filled out from reference TRBV7-2 and TRBJ1-1, the complete variable domain reads GAGVSQSPSNKVTEKGKDVELRCDPISGHTALYWYRQSLGQGLEFLIYFQGNSAPDKSGLPSDRFSAERTGGSVSTLTIQRTQQEDSAVYLCASSTGEAFFGQGTRLTVV.

V usage is TRBV27 and J usage is TRBJ2-7; 8 nucleotides match TRBD1. Unmatched junction bases numbered 6, after V lost 2 bases and J lost 6 bases. The CDR3 contains 14 residues. Germline CDR1 MNHEY, CDR2 SMNVEV (reference sequence). The CDR3 region is CASSLGTGAFEQYF. The CDR3 region has the DNA TGTGCCAGCAGTTTAGGGACAGGTGCGTTCGAGCAGTACTTC.

The chain combines TRBV3-1 with TRBJ2-3; D gene ambiguous. Germline CDR1 is LGHDT and CDR2 is YNNKEL (reference sequence). The CDR3 extends over 18 amino acids. V shed 0 bases and J shed 3 bases, with 19 bases lying between them. CDR3 amino acids: CASSQEGMGIAETDTQYF. The CDR3 coding sequence is TGTGCCAGCAGCCAAGAGGGGATGGGGATAGCTGAGACAGATACGCAGTATTTT.

V and J are TRBV20-1 and TRBJ2-1; 11 positions agree with TRBD2. The CDR3 totals 14 residues. The V and J ends lost 3 bases and 9 bases, in that order; junction bases with no gene match: 7. Germline V gene data show CDR1 as DFQATT and CDR2 as SNEGSKA (reference sequence). The CDR3 reads CSARKTSGKVEQFF. CDR3 DNA: TGCAGTGCTAGGAAGACTAGCGGGAAGGTTGAGCAGTTCTTC.

The CDR3 spells CASSLRDRGLYEQYF. DNA of the CDR3: TGTGCCAGCAGCCTCCGGGACAGGGGTTTGTACGAGCAGTACTTC. The chain employs TRBV7-2 and TRBJ2-7; 10 bases match TRBD1. This CDR3 is built from 15 residues. Germline assignment: CDR1 SGHTA and CDR2 FQGNSA. Trimming at V came to 5 bases and at J to 4 bases, leaving 8 bases not matched to a gene.

The V call is TRBV7-3, the J call TRBJ2-3, with no clear D. The germline CDR1 and CDR2 sequences are SGHTA and FQGTGA. The CDR3 length is 15 residues. Trimming left V 5 bases short and J 1 base short, with 13 bases between. CDR3 amino acids: CASSPEDGGTDTQYF. CDR3 DNA: TGTGCCAGCAGCCCTGAGGACGGAGGCACAGATACGCAGTATTTT.

The gene calls are TRBV4-1 and TRBJ1-6, with no clear D. The CDR3 is 14 residues long. Trimming left V 4 bases short and J 9 bases short, with 13 bases between. Germline assignment: CDR1 MGHRA and CDR2 YSYEKL. The CDR3 nucleotides read TGCGCCAGCAGCCTCTCGGGAGGGAGTTCACCCCTCCACTTT. This encodes CASSLSGGSSPLHF.

V and J are TRBV7-9 and TRBJ2-2, with 7 positions matching TRBD2. The CDR3 is 14 amino acids. Germline CDR1 reads SEHNR; CDR2 reads FQNEAQ (reference sequence). The V gene end was trimmed by 5 bases and the J gene end by 4 bases; junction bases not matched to a gene: 4. DNA for the CDR3: TGTGCCAGCAGCCCACGGGGGGTCACCGGGGAGCTGTTTTTT. This codes for CASSPRGVTGELFF.

The chain recombines TRBV30 with TRBJ2-7; 9 bases are shared with TRBD1. The length of the CDR3 is 13 residues. Germline-derived CDR1 and CDR2 are GTSNPN and SVGIG (reference sequence). Losses at the gene ends were 6 bases for V and 2 bases for J; bases not matched to a gene: 5. The chain's CDR3 is CACGQGSPYEQYF. The CDR3, as DNA: TGTGCCTGTGGACAGGGGAGTCCCTACGAGCAGTACTTC.

The rearrangement links TRBV7-3 to TRBJ2-2; D tentatively reads TRBD1 or TRBD2 (6 bases each). V lost 2 bases and J lost 4, with 20 bases in between. Per germline, CDR1 SGHTA and CDR2 FQGTGA. The CDR3 is 18 amino acids. CDR3 sequence reads: CASSLGGDGSGVTGELFF. The DNA of the CDR3 is TGTGCCAGCAGCTTAGGGGGCGACGGGAGCGGCGTCACCGGGGAGCTGTTTTTT.